This T cell receptor beta chain derives from a study of blood T cell repertoires in COVID-19. Study information: COVID-19 samples, acute and convalescent, were from the United States, Italy and Spain. In each case, the material was cDNA or gDNA derived from T cells, B-cell-depleted T cells, or PBMCs.

This CDR3 is built from 14 residues. Germline values: CDR1 KGHSH, CDR2 LQKENI. V shed 5 bases and J 13 bases; nucleotides not matched to a gene: 8. Original handling: Cell counts per sample came from amplifying reference gene primers. Only in-frame clones appear in the TCRdb table, and some are missing; sequencing was by immunoSEQ multiplex PCR. V, J and clone size were drawn from that table, and D and trimming were deduced from the DNA. The sample records some 220,000 clones, around 84% being singletons. V and J are TRBV18 and TRBJ2-1; 13 positions match TRBD2. This TCR derives from an elderly woman with active or convalescent COVID-19. The material sequenced was peripheral blood. This CDR3 reads CASSVTSGGADQFF. The CDR3 DNA follows: TGTGCCAGCTCAGTTACTAGCGGGGGGGCCGATCAGTTCTTC.